This entry is about one TCR beta chain. Its cognate antigen is unknown. The germline CDR1 and CDR2 sequences are SGHTA and FQGTGA. This CDR3 region has 16 residues. The V gene end was trimmed by 2 bases and the J gene end by 4 bases; junction bases not matched to a gene: 5. The source of the sample is a study of shared clonotypes between healthy human individuals. Produced via immunoSEQ multiplex PCR; TCRdb's table is partial and in-frame only. The sample carries approximately 350,000 clones, around 74% recorded once. Study-level results: Generation probability values for non-shared clonotypes were lower than those for clonotypes shared by all four donors.

The donor population consisted of healthy HIV-negative adults with no recent acute infections or vaccinations. Researchers partitioned CD4+ cells into CD45RA+ naive and CD45RA-negative memory subsets. The receptor was isolated from a man aged 25-45 years in good health. Sequencing was performed on memory CD4+ T cells sorted from blood. The subset was: CD45RA-negative fraction. V gene TRBV7-3 combines with J gene TRBJ2-3; TRBD2 matches at 11 bases. The chain's CDR3 is CASSLDIAGGADTQYF. The CDR3 DNA sequence: TGTGCCAGCAGCTTAGACATAGCGGGAGGGGCAGATACGCAGTATTTT.